These 16 T cell receptor beta chains originate from one sample sequenced in a study of graft-versus-host responses after intestinal transplantation. Repertoires were generated with immunoSEQ multiplex PCR, while TCRdb's copy carries only in-frame clones and drops some. The data contain about 120,000 clones, 85% to 95% of them singletons. Antigens for these TCRs are unknown. Material: unstimulated CD8+ T cells sorted from spleen or lymph node cells, obtained before transplant. These receptors were obtained from a human donor who was the organ donor for an intestinal transplant.

This clone was found a few times. The chain recombines TRBV19 with TRBJ2-7; 11 bases fit TRBD1. J gave up 6 bases and V 3 bases, and 7 bases lay outside the gene matches. The CDR3 covers 15 residues. Per germline, CDR1 LNHDA and CDR2 SQIVND (reference sequence). The CDR3: CASSIARTGGGEQYF. The CDR3, as DNA: TGTGCCAGTAGTATTGCCCGGACAGGGGGCGGCGAGCAGTACTTC.

Turning to this clone: Other nucleotide sequences from this sample produce the same CDR3. The chain couples TRBV11-3 to TRBJ2-1, with D perhaps assigned TRBD1 or TRBD2 (5 bases each). This CDR3 has 14 amino acids. Germline V gives CDR1 SGHNT, CDR2 YENEEA. Trimming took 4 bases from V and 2 from J, leaving 9 bases between them. DNA of the CDR3: TGTGCCAGCAGCTCGGGACCACCCTACAATGAGCAGTTCTTC. It specifies CASSSGPPYNEQFF.

The chain has TRBV10-3 and TRBJ2-5; 7 bases are a match to TRBD2. There are 15 residues in the CDR3. V trimming: 3 bases; J trimming: 5 bases; junction bases outside the gene matches: 9. CDR1 is ENHRY, CDR2 SYGVKD, per germline. The CDR3 DNA follows: TGTGCCATCAGTGACGGGGCGGGAGTAGTTGAGACCCAGTACTTC. Its protein product is CAISDGAGVVETQYF.

V is TRBV11-2 and J is TRBJ2-1; 11 bases line up with TRBD1. With 3 bases clipped from V and 5 bases from J, the junction kept 6 bases outside the gene matches. The germline CDR1 and CDR2 sequences are SGHAT and FQNNGV. This CDR3 is 16 amino acids long. CDR3 in amino acids: CASSFSGTGGDNEQFF. The CDR3 DNA is TGTGCCAGCAGCTTTTCCGGGACAGGGGGGGACAATGAGCAGTTCTTC.

This chain connects TRBV7-9 to TRBJ1-1, with a tentative D call TRBD1 (5 bases). Trimming cost V 5 bases and J 4 bases, with 11 bases left between them. Looked up from germline, CDR1 is SEHNR and CDR2 is FQNEAQ (reference sequence). The CDR3 consists of 13 residues. The CDR3 reads CASSNRDLTEAFF. CDR3 nucleotides: TGTGCCAGCAGCAACCGGGACCTCACTGAAGCTTTCTTT.

CDR3 region: CASSTQGYGYTF. Here the CDR3 DNA reads TGTGCCAGTAGTACACAGGGATATGGCTACACCTTC. The chain carries TRBV19 and TRBJ1-2, with a weak D call TRBD1 (6 bases). Trimming pared 4 bases from V and 5 bases from J, leaving 8 bases between. Per the germline V gene, CDR1 is LNHDA and CDR2 is SQIVND (reference sequence). This CDR3 region has 12 residues.

This clone was observed a handful of times. V usage is TRBV2 and J usage is TRBJ1-4, with 9 bases matching TRBD1. This CDR3 spans 15 amino acids. The V gene's germline CDR1 is SNHLY and CDR2 FYNNEI. Trimming took 2 bases from V and 5 from J; bases not matched to a gene: 3. In nucleotides, the CDR3 is TGTGCCAGCAGTGAACTCGGGACAGGGAATGAAAAACTGTTTTTT. Amino acid sequence: CASSELGTGNEKLFF. The whole variable domain, remainder taken from reference TRBV2 and TRBJ1-4, is EPEVTQTPSHQVTQMGQEVILRCVPISNHLYFYWYRQILGQKVEFLVSFYNNEISEKSEIFDDQFSVERPDGSNFTLKIRSTKLEDSAMYFCASSELGTGNEKLFFGSGTQLSVL.

The chain combines TRBV27 with TRBJ2-1; 8 bases line up with TRBD2. J lost 7 bases, V lost 0 bases, and 8 bases had no gene match. Germline loops: CDR1 MNHEY, CDR2 SMNVEV (reference sequence). The CDR3 runs to 16 residues. This chain's CDR3 is CASSLSGGEVWNEQFF. The CDR3 coding sequence is TGTGCCAGCAGTTTATCCGGGGGGGAGGTCTGGAATGAGCAGTTCTTC.

The V and J genes are TRBV4-1 and TRBJ1-1, with D perhaps matching TRBD1 (6 bases). V dropped 1 base and J dropped 7 bases, with 10 bases sitting between them. Germline values: CDR1 MGHRA, CDR2 YSYEKL. The CDR3 loop spans 13 amino acids. CDR3 sequence (DNA): TGCGCCAGCAGCCAAGTACAGGGTGATGAAGCTTTCTTT. The encoded protein is CASSQVQGDEAFF.

The rearrangement uses TRBV27 and TRBJ2-2; D is possibly TRBD1 (6 bases). This CDR3 has 14 residues. CDR1 MNHEY and CDR2 SMNVEV come from the germline V gene (reference sequence). Trimming shortened V by 3 bases and J by 4 bases, and 9 bases separated the two germline ends. The CDR3 DNA is TGTGCCAGCAGTTTGGGACATTCCACCGGGGAGCTGTTTTTT. Protein: CASSLGHSTGELFF.

The chain links TRBV29-1 to TRBJ2-7; 8 bases align to TRBD1. V trimming: 1 base; J trimming: 0 bases; junction bases outside the gene matches: 5. This CDR3 is 15 amino acids long. CDR1 is SQVTM and CDR2 is ANQGSEA in the germline V gene. CDR3 region: CSVEARTGGSYEQYF. The CDR3 coding sequence is TGCAGCGTTGAAGCCCGCACAGGGGGCTCCTACGAGCAGTACTTC.

The chain is built from TRBV5-4 and TRBJ1-1; TRBD1 matches 8 bases. Germline values: CDR1 SGHNT, CDR2 YYREEE (reference sequence). This CDR3 has 14 amino acids. Unmatched junction bases numbered 4, after V lost 2 bases and J lost 4 bases. CDR3: CASSFQGAPTEAFF. The CDR3 coding sequence is TGTGCCAGCAGCTTTCAGGGGGCGCCCACTGAAGCTTTCTTT.

The V and J genes are TRBV5-4 and TRBJ1-1; D is undetermined. CDR3 length: 13 residues. V gave up 3 bases and J gave up 4 bases, with 10 bases separating them. Germline assignment: CDR1 SGHNT and CDR2 YYREEE (reference sequence). CDR3 DNA: TGTGCCAGCAGCTACGGACCAGGCACTGAAGCTTTCTTT. It encodes CASSYGPGTEAFF.

The rearrangement joins TRBV28 to TRBJ1-4; possible D gene TRBD1, 5 bases. CDR1 and CDR2 (germline): MDHEN, SYDVKM. The germline V and J ends were trimmed by 2 bases and 8 bases, with 12 bases remaining between them. This CDR3 contains 14 residues. The DNA for the CDR3 is TGTGCCAGCAGTTTAAGGCAGGGTGGCGAAAAACTGTTTTTT. Residues: CASSLRQGGEKLFF.

The V gene is TRBV29-1, the J gene TRBJ2-7; unclear D gene. This CDR3 has 11 residues. The V end was cut by 4 bases, the J end by 3 bases, with 7 bases between. Per the germline V gene, CDR1 is SQVTM and CDR2 is ANQGSEA. The CDR3 DNA reads TGCAGCGTTGTAGGGATCTACGAGCAGTACTTC. This translates into CSVVGIYEQYF.

The rearrangement links TRBV28 to TRBJ2-2; D may correspond to TRBD1 or TRBD2 (6 bases each). This CDR3 contains 18 residues. V dropped 11 bases and J dropped 4 bases, with 29 bases sitting between them. From germline, CDR1 is MDHEN and CDR2 SYDVKM. The CDR3: CASASGKAEGEFTGELFF. CDR3 DNA: TGTGCCTCAGCATCGGGAAAAGCGGAGGGGGAGTTCACCGGGGAGCTGTTTTTT.